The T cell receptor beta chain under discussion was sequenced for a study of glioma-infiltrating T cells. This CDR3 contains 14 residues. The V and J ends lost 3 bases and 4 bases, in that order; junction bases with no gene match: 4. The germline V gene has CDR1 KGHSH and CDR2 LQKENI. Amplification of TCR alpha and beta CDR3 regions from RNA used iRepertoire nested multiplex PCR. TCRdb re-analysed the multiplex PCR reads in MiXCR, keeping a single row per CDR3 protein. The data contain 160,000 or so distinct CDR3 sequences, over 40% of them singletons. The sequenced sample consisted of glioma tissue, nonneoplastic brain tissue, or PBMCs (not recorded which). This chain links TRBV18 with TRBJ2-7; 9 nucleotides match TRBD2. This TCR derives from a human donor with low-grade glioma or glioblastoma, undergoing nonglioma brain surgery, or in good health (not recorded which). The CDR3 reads CASSPGLAVYEQYF. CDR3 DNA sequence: TGTGCCAGCTCACCGGGACTAGCAGTTTACGAGCAGTACTTC. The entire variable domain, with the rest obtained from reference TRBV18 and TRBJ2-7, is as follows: NAGVMQNPRHLVRRRGQEARLRCSPMKGHSHVYWYRQLPEEGLKFMVYLQKENIIDESGMPKERFSAEFPKEGPSILRIQQVVRGDSAAYFCASSPGLAVYEQYFGPGTRLTVT.